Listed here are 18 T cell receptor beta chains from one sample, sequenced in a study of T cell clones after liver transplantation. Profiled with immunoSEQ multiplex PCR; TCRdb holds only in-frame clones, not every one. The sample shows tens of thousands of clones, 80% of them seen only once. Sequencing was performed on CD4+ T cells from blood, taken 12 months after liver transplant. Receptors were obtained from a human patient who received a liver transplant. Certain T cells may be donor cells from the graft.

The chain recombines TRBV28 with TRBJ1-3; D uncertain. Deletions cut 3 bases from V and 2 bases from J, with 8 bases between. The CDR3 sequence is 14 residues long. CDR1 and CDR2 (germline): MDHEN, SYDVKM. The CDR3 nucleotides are TGTGCCAGCAGTTTCAACAGCCCTGGAAACACCATATATTTT. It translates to CASSFNSPGNTIYF. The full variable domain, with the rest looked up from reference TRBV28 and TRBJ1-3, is DVKVTQSSRYLVKRTGEKVFLECVQDMDHENMFWYRQDPGLGLRLIYFSYDVKMKEKGDIPEGYSVSREKKERFSLILESASTNQTSMYLCASSFNSPGNTIYFGEGSWLTVV.

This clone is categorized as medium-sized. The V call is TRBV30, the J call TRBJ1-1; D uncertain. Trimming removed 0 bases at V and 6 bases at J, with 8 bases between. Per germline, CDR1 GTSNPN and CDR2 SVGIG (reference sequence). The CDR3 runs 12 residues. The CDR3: CAWSVDGAEAFF. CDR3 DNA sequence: TGTGCCTGGAGTGTAGACGGGGCTGAAGCTTTCTTT.

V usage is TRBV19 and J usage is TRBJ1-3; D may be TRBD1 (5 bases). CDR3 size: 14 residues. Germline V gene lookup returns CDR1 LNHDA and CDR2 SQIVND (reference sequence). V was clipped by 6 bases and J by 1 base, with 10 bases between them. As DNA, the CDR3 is TGTGCCAGTAGGTTCAGGGAATCTGGAAACACCATATATTTT. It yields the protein CASRFRESGNTIYF.

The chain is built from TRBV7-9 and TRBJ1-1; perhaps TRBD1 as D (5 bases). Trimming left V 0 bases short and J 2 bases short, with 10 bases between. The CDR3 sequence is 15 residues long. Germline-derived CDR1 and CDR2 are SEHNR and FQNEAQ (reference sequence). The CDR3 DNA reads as TGTGCCAGCAGCTTAGCGCCAGGGATTAACACTGAAGCTTTCTTT. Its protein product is CASSLAPGINTEAFF.

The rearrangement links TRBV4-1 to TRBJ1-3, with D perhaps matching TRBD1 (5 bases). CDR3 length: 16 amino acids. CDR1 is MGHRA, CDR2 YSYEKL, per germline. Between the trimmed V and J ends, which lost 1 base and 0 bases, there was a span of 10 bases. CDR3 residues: CASSQAQGLSGNTIYF. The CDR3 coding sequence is TGCGCCAGCAGCCAAGCGCAGGGACTCTCTGGAAACACCATATATTTT.

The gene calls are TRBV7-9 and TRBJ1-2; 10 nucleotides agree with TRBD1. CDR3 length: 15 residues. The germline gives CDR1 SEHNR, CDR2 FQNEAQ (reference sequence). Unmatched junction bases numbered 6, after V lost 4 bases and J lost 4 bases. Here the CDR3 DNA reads TGTGCCAGCAGCTCTCTGACAGGGGGCAGCTATGGCTACACCTTC. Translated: CASSSLTGGSYGYTF.

This chain's CDR3 is CSVLGTGGAEPQHF. CDR3 bases: TGCAGCGTCCTAGGGACAGGGGGCGCGGAGCCCCAGCATTTT. The chain has TRBV29-1 and TRBJ1-5; TRBD1 aligns across 12 bases. The length of the CDR3 is 14 residues. Germline CDR1 SQVTM, CDR2 ANQGSEA. With V trimmed by 6 bases and J by 8 bases, 8 bases remained unmatched.

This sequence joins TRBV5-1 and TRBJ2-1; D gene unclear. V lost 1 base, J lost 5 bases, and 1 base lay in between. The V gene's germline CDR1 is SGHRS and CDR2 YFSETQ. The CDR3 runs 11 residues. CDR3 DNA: TGCGCCAGCAGCTTGAACAATGAGCAGTTCTTC. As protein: CASSLNNEQFF.

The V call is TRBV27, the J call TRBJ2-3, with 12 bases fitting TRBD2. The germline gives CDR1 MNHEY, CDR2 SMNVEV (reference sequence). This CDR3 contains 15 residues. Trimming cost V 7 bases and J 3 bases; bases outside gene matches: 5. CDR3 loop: CASTRLAGVTDTQYF. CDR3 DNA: TGTGCCAGCACCCGACTAGCGGGAGTTACAGATACGCAGTATTTT.

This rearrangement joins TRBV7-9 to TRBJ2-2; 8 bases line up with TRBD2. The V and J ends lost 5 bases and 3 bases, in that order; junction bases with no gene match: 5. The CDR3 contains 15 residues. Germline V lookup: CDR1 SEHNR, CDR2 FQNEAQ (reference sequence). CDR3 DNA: TGTGCCAGCAGCCTCCGGACTAGCTACACCGGGGAGCTGTTTTTT. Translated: CASSLRTSYTGELFF.

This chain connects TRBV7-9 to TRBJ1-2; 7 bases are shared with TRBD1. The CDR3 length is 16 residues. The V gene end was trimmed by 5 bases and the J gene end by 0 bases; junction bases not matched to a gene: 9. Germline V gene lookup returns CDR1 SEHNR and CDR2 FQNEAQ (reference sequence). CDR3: CASSRPGTATNYGYTF. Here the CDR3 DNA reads TGTGCCAGCAGCCGACCCGGGACAGCCACTAACTATGGCTACACCTTC. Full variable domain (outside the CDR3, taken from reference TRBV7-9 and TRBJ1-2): DTGVSQNPRHKITKRGQNVTFRCDPISEHNRLYWYRQTLGQGPEFLTYFQNEAQLEKSRLLSDRFSAERPKGSFSTLEIQRTEQGDSAMYLCASSRPGTATNYGYTFGSGTRLTVV.

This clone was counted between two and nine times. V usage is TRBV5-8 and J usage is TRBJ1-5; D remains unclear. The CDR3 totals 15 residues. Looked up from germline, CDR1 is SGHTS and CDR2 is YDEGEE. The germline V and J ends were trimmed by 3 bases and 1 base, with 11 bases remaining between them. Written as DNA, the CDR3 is TGTGCCAGCAGCTCCAGTGTCGTGAGCAATCAGCCCCAGCATTTT. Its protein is CASSSSVVSNQPQHF.

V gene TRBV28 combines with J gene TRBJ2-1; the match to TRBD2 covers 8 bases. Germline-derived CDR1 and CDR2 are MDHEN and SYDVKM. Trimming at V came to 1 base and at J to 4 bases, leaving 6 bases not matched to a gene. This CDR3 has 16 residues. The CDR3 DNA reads TGTGCCAGCAGTTTATCCGGCGGGAGGTCATACAATGAGCAGTTCTTC. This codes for CASSLSGGRSYNEQFF.

Here the CDR3 DNA reads TGTGCCAGCAGCACGACAGGGGCCTACGAGCAGTACTTC. This encodes CASSTTGAYEQYF. The rearrangement uses TRBV6-6 and TRBJ2-7, with 8 bases identical to TRBD1. The CDR3 is 13 residues long. CDR1 and CDR2 (germline): MNHNY, SVGAGI (reference sequence). The V segment lost 6 bases and the J segment 2 bases; nucleotides outside the gene matches: 3.

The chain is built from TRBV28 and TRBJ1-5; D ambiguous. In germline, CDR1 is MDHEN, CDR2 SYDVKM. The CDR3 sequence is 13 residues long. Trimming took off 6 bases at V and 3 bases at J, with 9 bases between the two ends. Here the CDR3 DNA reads TGTGCCAGCAGCTACCGATTCAATCAGCCCCAGCATTTT. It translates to CASSYRFNQPQHF.

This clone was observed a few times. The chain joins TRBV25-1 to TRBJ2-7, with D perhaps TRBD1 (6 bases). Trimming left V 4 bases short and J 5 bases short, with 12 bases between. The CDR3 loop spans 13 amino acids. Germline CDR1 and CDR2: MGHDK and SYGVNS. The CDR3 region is CASSVTGTHEQYF. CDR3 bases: TGTGCCAGCAGTGTGACCGGGACACACGAGCAGTACTTC.

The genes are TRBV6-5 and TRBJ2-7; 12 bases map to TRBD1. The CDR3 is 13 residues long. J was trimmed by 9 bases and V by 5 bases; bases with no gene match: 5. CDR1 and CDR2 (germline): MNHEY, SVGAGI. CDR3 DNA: TGTGCCAGCAGTCCCGGGACAGGGGGCGCGCAGTACTTC. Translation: CASSPGTGGAQYF.

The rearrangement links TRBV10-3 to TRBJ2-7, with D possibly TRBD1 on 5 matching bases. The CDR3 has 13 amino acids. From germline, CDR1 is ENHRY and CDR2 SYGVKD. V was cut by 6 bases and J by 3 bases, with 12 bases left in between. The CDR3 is CAIRLDSIYEQYF. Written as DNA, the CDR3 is TGTGCCATCAGACTCGACAGTATCTACGAGCAGTACTTC.